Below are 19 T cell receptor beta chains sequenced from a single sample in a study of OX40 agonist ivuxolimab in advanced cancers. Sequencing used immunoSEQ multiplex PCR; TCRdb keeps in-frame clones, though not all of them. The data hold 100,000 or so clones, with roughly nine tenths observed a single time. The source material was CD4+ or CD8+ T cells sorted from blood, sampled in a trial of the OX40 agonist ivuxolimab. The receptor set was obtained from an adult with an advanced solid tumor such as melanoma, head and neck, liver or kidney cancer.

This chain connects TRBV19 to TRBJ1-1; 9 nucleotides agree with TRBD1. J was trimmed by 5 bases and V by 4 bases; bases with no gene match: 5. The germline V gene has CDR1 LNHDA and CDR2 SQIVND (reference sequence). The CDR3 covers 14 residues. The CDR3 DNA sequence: TGTGCCAGTAGTACCGGACAGGGGTGGACTGAAGCTTTCTTT. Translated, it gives CASSTGQGWTEAFF.

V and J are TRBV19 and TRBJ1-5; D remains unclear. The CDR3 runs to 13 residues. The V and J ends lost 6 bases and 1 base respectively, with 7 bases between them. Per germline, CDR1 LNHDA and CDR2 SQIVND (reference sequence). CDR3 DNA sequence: TGTGCCAGTAGCGCAGTAAGCAATCAGCCCCAGCATTTT. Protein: CASSAVSNQPQHF. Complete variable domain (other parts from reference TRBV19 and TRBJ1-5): DGGITQSPKYLFRKEGQNVTLSCEQNLNHDAMYWYRQDPGQGLRLIYYSQIVNDFQKGDIAEGYSVSREKKESFPLTVTSAQKNPTAFYLCASSAVSNQPQHFGDGTRLSIL.

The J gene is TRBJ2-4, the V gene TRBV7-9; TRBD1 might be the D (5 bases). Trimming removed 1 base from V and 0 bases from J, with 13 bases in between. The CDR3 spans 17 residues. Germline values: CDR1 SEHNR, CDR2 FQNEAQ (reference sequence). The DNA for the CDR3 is TGTGCCAGCAGCTTAGGAATTAGGACAACAGCCAAAAACATTCAGTACTTC. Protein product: CASSLGIRTTAKNIQYF. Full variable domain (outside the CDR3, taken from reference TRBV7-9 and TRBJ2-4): DTGVSQNPRHKITKRGQNVTFRCDPISEHNRLYWYRQTLGQGPEFLTYFQNEAQLEKSRLLSDRFSAERPKGSFSTLEIQRTEQGDSAMYLCASSLGIRTTAKNIQYFGAGTRLSVL.

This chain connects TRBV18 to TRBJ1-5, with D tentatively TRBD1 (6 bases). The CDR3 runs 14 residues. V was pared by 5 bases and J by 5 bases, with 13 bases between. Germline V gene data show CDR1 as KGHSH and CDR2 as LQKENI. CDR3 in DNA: TGTGCCAGCTCAGTAGGCGGGGGCGATCAGCCCCAGCATTTT. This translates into CASSVGGGDQPQHF.

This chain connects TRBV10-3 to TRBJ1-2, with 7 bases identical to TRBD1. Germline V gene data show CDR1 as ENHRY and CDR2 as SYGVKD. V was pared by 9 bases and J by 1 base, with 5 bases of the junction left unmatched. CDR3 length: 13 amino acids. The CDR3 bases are TGTGCCATTCTCCGGGACAGTAACTATGGCTACACCTTC. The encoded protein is CAILRDSNYGYTF.

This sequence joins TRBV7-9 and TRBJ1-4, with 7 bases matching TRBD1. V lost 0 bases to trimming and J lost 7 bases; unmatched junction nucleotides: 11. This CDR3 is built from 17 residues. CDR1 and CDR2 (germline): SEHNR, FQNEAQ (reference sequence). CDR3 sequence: CASSLAPGQKGSEKLFF. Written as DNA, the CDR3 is TGTGCCAGCAGCTTAGCCCCGGGACAGAAGGGGAGTGAAAAACTGTTTTTT.

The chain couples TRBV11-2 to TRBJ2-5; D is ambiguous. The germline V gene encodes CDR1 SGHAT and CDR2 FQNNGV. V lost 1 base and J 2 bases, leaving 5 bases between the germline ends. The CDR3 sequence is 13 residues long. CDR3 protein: CASSLVKQETQYF. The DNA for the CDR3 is TGTGCCAGCAGCTTAGTCAAACAAGAGACCCAGTACTTC.

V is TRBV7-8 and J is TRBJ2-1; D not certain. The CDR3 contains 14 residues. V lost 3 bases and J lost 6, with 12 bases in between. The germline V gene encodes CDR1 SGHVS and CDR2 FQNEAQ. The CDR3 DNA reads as TGTGCCAGCAGCTTGAATGGTCTTCTCAATGAGCAGTTCTTC. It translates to CASSLNGLLNEQFF.

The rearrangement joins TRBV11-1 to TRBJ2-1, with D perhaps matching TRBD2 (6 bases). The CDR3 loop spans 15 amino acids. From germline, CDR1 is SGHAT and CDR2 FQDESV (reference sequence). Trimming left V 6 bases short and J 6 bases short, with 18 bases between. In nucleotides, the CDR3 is TGTGCCAGCAGTAGGGTCCTCCGGGACTCCAATGAGCAGTTCTTC. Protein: CASSRVLRDSNEQFF. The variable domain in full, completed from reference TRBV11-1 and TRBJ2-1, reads EAEVAQSPRYKITEKSQAVAFWCDPISGHATLYWYRQILGQGPELLVQFQDESVVDDSQLPKDRFSAERLKGVDSTLKIQPAELGDSAMYLCASSRVLRDSNEQFFGPGTRLTVL.

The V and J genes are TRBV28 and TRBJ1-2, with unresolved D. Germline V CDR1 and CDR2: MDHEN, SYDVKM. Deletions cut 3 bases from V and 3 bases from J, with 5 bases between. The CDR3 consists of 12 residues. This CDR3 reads CASSLVDYGYTF. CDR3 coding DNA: TGTGCCAGCAGTTTGGTGGACTATGGCTACACCTTC.

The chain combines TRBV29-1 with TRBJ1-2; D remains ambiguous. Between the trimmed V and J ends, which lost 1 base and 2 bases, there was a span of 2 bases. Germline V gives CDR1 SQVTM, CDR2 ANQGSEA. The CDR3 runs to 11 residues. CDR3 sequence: CSVEVNYGYTF. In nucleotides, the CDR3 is TGCAGCGTTGAAGTGAACTATGGCTACACCTTC.

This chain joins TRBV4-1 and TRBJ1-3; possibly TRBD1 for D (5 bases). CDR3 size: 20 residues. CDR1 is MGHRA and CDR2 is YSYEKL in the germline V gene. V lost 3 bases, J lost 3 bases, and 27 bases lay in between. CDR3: CASSHRSRDPQGLNGNTIYF. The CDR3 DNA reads TGCGCCAGCAGCCATCGATCCCGGGACCCCCAAGGGCTAAATGGAAACACCATATATTTT.

CDR3 sequence reads: CASSQGLAGGRTGELFF. As DNA, the CDR3 is TGCGCCAGCAGCCAGGGACTAGCGGGAGGGCGCACCGGGGAGCTGTTTTTT. The V and J genes are TRBV4-1 and TRBJ2-2, with 16 bases identical to TRBD2. The CDR3 has 17 amino acids. Germline V gives CDR1 MGHRA, CDR2 YSYEKL. Trimming at V came to 3 bases and at J to 4 bases, leaving 2 bases not matched to a gene.

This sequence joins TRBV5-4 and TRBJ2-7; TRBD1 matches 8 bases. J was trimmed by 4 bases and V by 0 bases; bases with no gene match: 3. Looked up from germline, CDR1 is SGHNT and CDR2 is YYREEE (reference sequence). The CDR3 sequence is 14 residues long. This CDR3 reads CASSLGQGLYEQYF. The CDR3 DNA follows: TGTGCCAGCAGCTTGGGACAGGGGTTGTACGAGCAGTACTTC.

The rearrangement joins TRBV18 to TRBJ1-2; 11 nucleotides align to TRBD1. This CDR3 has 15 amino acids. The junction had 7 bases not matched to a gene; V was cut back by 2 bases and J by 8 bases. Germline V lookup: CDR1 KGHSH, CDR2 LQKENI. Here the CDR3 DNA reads TGTGCCAGCTCACCAGGACAGGGGGCATCGGTCGGCTACACCTTC. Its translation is CASSPGQGASVGYTF. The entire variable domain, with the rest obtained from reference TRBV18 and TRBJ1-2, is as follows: NAGVMQNPRHLVRRRGQEARLRCSPMKGHSHVYWYRQLPEEGLKFMVYLQKENIIDESGMPKERFSAEFPKEGPSILRIQQVVRGDSAAYFCASSPGQGASVGYTFGSGTRLTVV.

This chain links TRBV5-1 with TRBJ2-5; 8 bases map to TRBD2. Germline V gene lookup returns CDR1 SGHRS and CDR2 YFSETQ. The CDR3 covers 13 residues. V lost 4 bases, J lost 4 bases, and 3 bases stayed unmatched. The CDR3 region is CASSILAGETQYF. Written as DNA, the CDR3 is TGCGCCAGCAGCATTCTAGCGGGAGAGACCCAGTACTTC. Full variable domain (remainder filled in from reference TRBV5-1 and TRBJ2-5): KAGVTQTPRYLIKTRGQQVTLSCSPISGHRSVSWYQQTPGQGLQFLFEYFSETQRNKGNFPGRFSGRQFSNSRSEMNVSTLELGDSALYLCASSILAGETQYFGPGTRLLVL.

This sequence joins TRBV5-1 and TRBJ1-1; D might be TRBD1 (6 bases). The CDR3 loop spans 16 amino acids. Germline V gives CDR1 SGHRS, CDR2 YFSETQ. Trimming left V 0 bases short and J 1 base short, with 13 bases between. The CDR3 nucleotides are TGCGCCAGCAGCTTGGGGACAGTGATAAAGAACACTGAAGCTTTCTTT. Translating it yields CASSLGTVIKNTEAFF.

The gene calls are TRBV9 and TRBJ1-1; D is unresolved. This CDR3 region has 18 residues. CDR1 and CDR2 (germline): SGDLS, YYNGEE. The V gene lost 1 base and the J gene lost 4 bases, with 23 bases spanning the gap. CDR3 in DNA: TGTGCCAGCAGCGTATCCCCCAGCCCTAGCTATGGGAGCACTGAAGCTTTCTTT. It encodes CASSVSPSPSYGSTEAFF.

The CDR3 DNA is TGCAGCGTCCGGACAGGGGAGAGTCAGCCCCAGCATTTT. Its protein product is CSVRTGESQPQHF. This chain links TRBV29-1 with TRBJ1-5; 9 nucleotides match TRBD1. The junction had 6 bases not matched to a gene; V was cut back by 6 bases and J by 6 bases. The CDR3 is 13 amino acids. CDR1 is SQVTM and CDR2 is ANQGSEA in the germline V gene.